Listed below are T cell receptor beta chains from one sample, sequenced in a study of shared clonotypes between healthy human individuals. TCRdb's table, derived via immunoSEQ multiplex PCR, lists solely in-frame clones and lacks some. In the table there are around 700,000 clones, about 74% of which are singletons. Sequenced material: memory CD4+ T cells sorted from blood. Receptors originate from a woman aged 25 to 39 in good health. CDR3s include the opening cysteine and the closing phenylalanine or tryptophan. The D gene is left open where the match is weak. Some rows have no size entry. The others give once, few or many, or a class for an expanded clone.

TRBD2 TRBJ2-1 TRBV9 NA CASSVATSGRPNEQFF TGTGCCAGCAGCGTAGCGACTAGCGGGAGGCCGAATGAGCAGTTCTTC
NA TRBJ1-4 TRBV7-2 NA CASTERGATNEKLFF TGTGCCAGCACCGAACGAGGGGCAACTAATGAAAAACTGTTTTTT
NA TRBJ2-2 TRBV30 NA CAWMRGGSGELFF TGTGCCTGGATGAGAGGTGGTTCCGGGGAGCTGTTTTTT
NA TRBJ1-5 TRBV6-5 NA CASRVQEASNQPQHF TGTGCCAGCAGAGTACAGGAGGCCAGCAATCAGCCCCAGCATTTT
NA TRBJ1-2 TRBV19 NA CASSMSFVNYGYTF TGTGCCAGTAGTATGAGTTTCGTTAACTATGGCTACACCTTC
NA TRBJ1-2 TRBV5-4 NA CASSAGTSYSGYTF TGTGCCAGCAGCGCCGGGACTTCTTATAGCGGCTACACCTTC
NA TRBJ1-2 TRBV7-8 NA CASSPALQGWDGYTF TGTGCCAGCAGCCCCGCTTTACAGGGTTGGGATGGCTACACCTTC
TRBD1 TRBJ1-2 TRBV29-1 NA CSVGQGTSYDGYTF TGCAGCGTGGGACAGGGCACATCGTATGATGGCTACACCTTC
NA TRBJ1-2 TRBV9 NA CASSVGRADYGYTF TGTGCCAGCAGCGTAGGGCGCGCGGACTATGGCTACACCTTC
NA TRBJ2-1 TRBV27 NA CASSPWGNEQFF TGTGCCAGCAGCCCGTGGGGCAATGAGCAGTTCTTC
TRBD1 TRBJ1-1 TRBV19 NA CASSYTGTENTEAFF TGTGCCAGTAGTTACACCGGGACAGAGAACACTGAAGCTTTCTTT
NA TRBJ1-5 TRBV19 few CASKDWGEDQPQHF TGTGCCAGTAAGGACTGGGGCGAGGATCAGCCCCAGCATTTT
TRBD2 TRBJ2-7 TRBV10-3 few CAIGTSGDEQYF TGTGCCATCGGGACTAGCGGCGACGAGCAGTACTTC
NA TRBJ2-5 TRBV30 NA CAWSVALETQYF TGTGCCTGGAGTGTGGCTTTGGAGACCCAGTACTTC
NA TRBJ1-1 TRBV18 NA CASSRTDATEAFF TGTGCCAGCTCACGGACTGACGCCACTGAAGCTTTCTTT
NA TRBJ1-6 TRBV12-5 NA CASGLCSPLHF TGTGCTAGTGGTTTATGTTCACCCCTCCACTTT
NA TRBJ2-7 TRBV5-8 NA CASSPTSYEQYF TGTGCCAGCAGCCCTACTAGCTACGAGCAGTACTTC
NA TRBJ2-2 TRBV27 NA CASSPTAGTGASGELFF TGTGCCAGCAGCCCTACGGCGGGGACCGGGGCATCTGGGGAGCTGTTTTTT
TRBD2 TRBJ2-1 TRBV7-2 NA CASSLWSGGLSYNEQFF TGTGCCAGCAGCTTATGGAGCGGGGGGCTCTCCTACAATGAGCAGTTCTTC
NA TRBJ1-3 TRBV19 NA CASSIQPSGNTIYF TGTGCCAGTAGTATCCAACCCTCTGGAAACACCATATATTTT
NA TRBJ1-1 TRBV28 few CASLRGAAPMNTEAFF TGTGCCAGCCTCCGAGGGGCAGCCCCAATGAACACTGAAGCTTTCTTT
TRBD2 TRBJ2-1 TRBV4-1 NA CASSPRSEREGNEQFF TGCGCCAGCAGCCCCCGATCGGAACGGGAGGGCAATGAGCAGTTCTTC
TRBD2 TRBJ2-1 TRBV5-1 few CASSFSSGAYNEQFF TGCGCCAGCAGCTTTAGTAGCGGGGCCTACAATGAGCAGTTCTTC
NA TRBJ1-1 TRBV16 few CASSQHLTDMNTEAFF TGTGCCAGCAGCCAACACTTGACAGATATGAACACTGAAGCTTTCTTT
TRBD2 TRBJ2-5 TRBV7-8 NA CASSFFLAGVETQYF TGTGCCAGCAGCTTTTTTCTAGCGGGAGTAGAGACCCAGTACTTC
TRBD2 TRBJ2-2 TRBV6-5 NA CASSYYSGSPTGELFF TGTGCCAGCAGTTATTATAGCGGGAGCCCCACCGGGGAGCTGTTTTTT